The entry that follows covers one TCR beta chain sequence. Other nucleotide sequences in the sample specify the same CDR3. Only in-frame clones appear in the TCRdb table, and some are missing; sequencing was by immunoSEQ multiplex PCR. This table has 350,000 or so clones, under 95% appearing once. The record originates from a study of blood T cell repertoires in COVID-19. The overall study: Spain, Italy and the United States supplied samples that represented acute and convalescent COVID-19. From T cells, B-cell-depleted T cells, or PBMCs came the material, which was cDNA or gDNA.

Residents of about two dozen US areas, aged roughly 18 to 89 years, made up the participants. Grouping used clinical history reported by participants in a survey and questionnaire. CDR1 is SGHAT and CDR2 is FQNNGV in the germline V gene. The CDR3 is 12 residues long. V lost 2 bases and J lost 3, with 5 bases in between. The receptor was isolated from a woman aged 25-40 years who had recovered from COVID-19. This sequence joins TRBV11-2 and TRBJ2-7; D is uncertain. Sequenced input: PBMCs or T cells enriched from blood (not recorded which). This CDR3 is CASSLSGYEQYF. The CDR3 DNA sequence: TGTGCCAGCAGCTTATCCGGCTACGAGCAGTACTTC.